The present entry profiles one T cell receptor beta chain with its context. Its antigen remains unknown. The study ran its PCR with 60 Vbeta and 13 Jbeta primers. Source study methods: In a later analysis, the count reached about 75 million unique TCR beta chains, with about 11 million shared. Libraries were prepared by immunoSEQ multiplex PCR; TCRdb keeps only in-frame clonotypes and omits some of them. For V, J and clone size, that table is used; D and trimming come from the DNA. In the table there are some 130,000 clones, over 60% of which are singletons. The data are from a study of cytomegalovirus exposure and HLA in healthy donors. Overall study findings and caveats: Within an earlier analysis, most TCR beta V segments proved productive either about 87% or about 30% of the time.

Germline assignment: CDR1 SGHDT and CDR2 YYEEEE. The CDR3 extends over 13 amino acids. Trimming shortened V by 0 bases and J by 5 bases, and 8 bases separated the two germline ends. Sequencing input: PBMCs. The sequence was obtained from a man aged 40-55 years in good health and CMV-seronegative. The rearrangement uses TRBV5-6 and TRBJ2-5; the D is unclear. CDR3 in DNA: TGTGCCAGCAGCTTGGACATTCAGGAGACCCAGTACTTC. This translates into CASSLDIQETQYF.